This T cell receptor beta chain was observed in a study of cytomegalovirus exposure and HLA in healthy donors. Study-level findings and limits: In all likelihood, a cluster of highly shared sequence variants was a sequencing artifact.

The germline CDR1 and CDR2 sequences are GTSNPN and SVGIG (reference sequence). The CDR3 runs 16 residues. V was clipped by 5 bases and J by 0 bases, with 20 bases between them. This clone was seen only once. The antigen remains unidentified. PCR employed 60 Vbeta and 13 Jbeta primers. Profiling relied on immunoSEQ multiplex PCR, and the TCRdb table lists in-frame clones only, not all of them. This repertoire shows roughly 190,000 clones, about 81% found once; its top ten account for 4% to 5%. This clonotype was obtained from a man younger than 45 in good health and CMV-seropositive. The gene calls are TRBV30 and TRBJ2-7, with D maybe TRBD2 (6 bases). Sequencing was carried out using PBMCs. The CDR3 DNA reads TGTGCCTGGGATTGGGTGGAGGGGATACTCTCCTACGAGCAGTACTTC. Its translation is CAWDWVEGILSYEQYF.